The 23 T cell receptor beta chains given below trace back to one sample, sequenced in a study of CD8 T cells in ankylosing spondylitis. Study-level points and caveats: Under 10 highly homologous variants formed a TCR beta motif that appeared characteristic of ankylosing spondylitis blood.

TCRdb independently ran MiXCR on the 5' RACE reads; one entry per CDR3 protein. The sample records hundreds of thousands of distinct CDR3 sequences, 12% being singletons. These receptors have no identified antigens. The specimen sequenced was blood, either unsorted or a sorted T cell fraction (not recorded which). All receptors derive from a male donor with ankylosing spondylitis.

The rearrangement links TRBV4-2 to TRBJ1-6; weak D call: TRBD1 (5 bases). Trimming took off 3 bases at V and 9 bases at J, with 18 bases between the two ends. The CDR3 has 16 residues. The germline CDR1 and CDR2 sequences are LGHNA and YNFKEQ. In nucleotides, the CDR3 is TGTGCCAGCAGCCAGAAGGGACTTGGGGAGGTTTCACCCCTCCACTTT. This sequence encodes CASSQKGLGEVSPLHF.

This clonotype was seen repeatedly, ten times or more. The chain uses TRBV5-1 and TRBJ2-7, with D uncertain. Germline-derived CDR1 and CDR2 are SGHRS and YFSETQ. V lost 3 bases and J 4 bases, leaving 8 bases between the germline ends. This CDR3 region has 12 residues. CDR3 protein: CASSYPAYEQYF. CDR3 in DNA: TGCGCCAGCAGCTACCCAGCGTACGAGCAGTACTTC. The complete variable domain, with remaining parts taken from reference TRBV5-1 and TRBJ2-7, reads KAGVTQTPRYLIKTRGQQVTLSCSPISGHRSVSWYQQTPGQGLQFLFEYFSETQRNKGNFPGRFSGRQFSNSRSEMNVSTLELGDSALYLCASSYPAYEQYFGPGTRLTVT.

This chain connects TRBV4-3 to TRBJ2-2; TRBD2 might be the D (5 bases). Between the trimmed V and J ends, which lost 1 base and 6 bases, there was a span of 15 bases. CDR1 and CDR2 (germline): LGHNA, YSLEER. CDR3 length: 16 residues. The DNA for the CDR3 is TGCGCCAGCAGCCAAGCCTACCGGGATCCCCCCGGGGAGCTGTTTTTT. This encodes CASSQAYRDPPGELFF.

This clonotype was seen at least ten times. This chain connects TRBV7-2 to TRBJ2-5; D remains unclear. Trimming pared 1 base from V and 6 bases from J, leaving 18 bases between. The germline CDR1 and CDR2 sequences are SGHTA and FQGNSA. This CDR3 spans 16 amino acids. In DNA form, the CDR3 reads TGTGCCAGCAGCTTAGTATCTCTAGGCGCCGGAAAGACCCAGTACTTC. Translation gives CASSLVSLGAGKTQYF.

V gene TRBV20-1 combines with J gene TRBJ2-7; 10 bases map to TRBD2. The CDR3 has 13 amino acids. Germline assignment: CDR1 DFQATT and CDR2 SNEGSKA (reference sequence). Trimming cost V 3 bases and J 7 bases; bases outside gene matches: 6. The CDR3 DNA reads as TGCAGTGCTAGTAAGCTAGCGGGGGTTGAGCAGTACTTC. This gives the protein CSASKLAGVEQYF.

The chain joins TRBV7-2 to TRBJ1-1, with D perhaps matching TRBD1 (6 bases). This CDR3 contains 14 residues. Trimming stripped 1 base from V and 3 bases from J, with 9 bases between. The germline CDR1 and CDR2 sequences are SGHTA and FQGNSA. The CDR3 protein is CASSLVQGYTEAFF. The CDR3 nucleotides are TGTGCCAGCAGCTTAGTACAGGGCTACACTGAAGCTTTCTTT. The entire variable domain, with the rest obtained from reference TRBV7-2 and TRBJ1-1, is as follows: GAGVSQSPSNKVTEKGKDVELRCDPISGHTALYWYRQSLGQGLEFLIYFQGNSAPDKSGLPSDRFSAERTGGSVSTLTIQRTQQEDSAVYLCASSLVQGYTEAFFGQGTRLTVV.

This clonotype was detected only a few times. This sequence joins TRBV18 and TRBJ2-3; no firm D call. This CDR3 is 16 amino acids long. CDR1 and CDR2 from the germline V gene are KGHSH and LQKENI. Trimming removed 3 bases at V and 2 bases at J, with 15 bases between. In nucleotides, the CDR3 is TGTGCCAGCTCACCCCTCCAGGAGCTCTCCACAGATACGCAGTATTTT. Protein: CASSPLQELSTDTQYF. The whole variable domain, remainder taken from reference TRBV18 and TRBJ2-3, is NAGVMQNPRHLVRRRGQEARLRCSPMKGHSHVYWYRQLPEEGLKFMVYLQKENIIDESGMPKERFSAEFPKEGPSILRIQQVVRGDSAAYFCASSPLQELSTDTQYFGPGTRLTVL.

The sample holds many counts of this clonotype. This rearrangement joins TRBV29-1 to TRBJ1-1; D unresolved. Germline-derived CDR1 and CDR2 are SQVTM and ANQGSEA. V was cut by 6 bases and J by 1 base, with 12 bases left in between. The CDR3 has 13 amino acids. CDR3 nucleotide sequence: TGCAGCGTAGAACGGCAGCAGAACACTGAAGCTTTCTTT. It encodes CSVERQQNTEAFF.

The chain uses TRBV28 and TRBJ1-2; a possible D gene is TRBD1 (5 bases). V dropped 5 bases and J dropped 7 bases, with 20 bases sitting between them. The germline V gene encodes CDR1 MDHEN and CDR2 SYDVKM. The CDR3 is 15 amino acids. Written as DNA, the CDR3 is TGTGCCAGCAGTACCTTCGGGACGGTTAAGGGTGGCTACACCTTC. Translating it yields CASSTFGTVKGGYTF.

V gene TRBV11-1 combines with J gene TRBJ2-6; possibly TRBD1 or TRBD2 for D (5 bases each). The germline gives CDR1 SGHAT, CDR2 FQDESV (reference sequence). V was trimmed by 3 bases and J by 0 bases, leaving 24 bases between them. This CDR3 contains 21 residues. The CDR3 nucleotides read TGTGCCAGCAGCTTCCCTGGCCGGGACCTCATACCCCCCTCTGGGGCCAACGTCCTGACTTTC. It codes for CASSFPGRDLIPPSGANVLTF.

V is TRBV10-3 and J is TRBJ1-1; 9 bases align to TRBD1. With V trimmed by 4 bases and J by 4 bases, 7 bases remained unmatched. Looked up from germline, CDR1 is ENHRY and CDR2 is SYGVKD. The CDR3 has 15 residues. The CDR3 DNA reads TGTGCCATCAGTGCACAGGGACAGGGAGGCACTGAAGCTTTCTTT. Translation gives CAISAQGQGGTEAFF.

The chain has TRBV9 and TRBJ1-1; D uncertain. V lost 3 bases, J lost 1 base, and 10 bases lay in between. CDR1 and CDR2 from the germline V gene are SGDLS and YYNGEE. This CDR3 is built from 14 residues. CDR3 region: CASSATPQNTEAFF. CDR3 DNA: TGTGCCAGCAGCGCTACCCCACAGAACACTGAAGCTTTCTTT.

Only a few counts were recorded for this clonotype. This chain uses TRBV5-6 with TRBJ2-7; D is unclear. V was cut by 0 bases and J by 2 bases, with 9 bases left in between. The CDR3 has 14 residues. Germline values: CDR1 SGHDT, CDR2 YYEEEE. CDR3 nucleotides: TGTGCCAGCAGCTTGGTGCGGAGACCCTACGAGCAGTACTTC. It is translated as CASSLVRRPYEQYF.

The chain carries TRBV10-3 and TRBJ1-2; 7 nucleotides align to TRBD1. The ends lost 5 bases at V and 3 bases at J; junction bases unmatched: 3. This CDR3 comprises 13 residues. The V gene's germline CDR1 is ENHRY and CDR2 SYGVKD. CDR3 residues: CAISTGTDYGYTF. The CDR3 nucleotides are TGTGCCATCAGTACCGGGACAGACTATGGCTACACCTTC.

Many counts were recorded for this clonotype. The V and J genes are TRBV29-1 and TRBJ2-2, with TRBD1 matching over 8 bases. Trimming removed 5 bases from V and 0 bases from J; junction bases left unmatched: 8. Germline V gene sequence: CDR1 SQVTM, CDR2 ANQGSEA. This CDR3 is built from 16 residues. The CDR3 loop reads CSVQGQGHANTGELFF. The CDR3 bases are TGCAGCGTTCAAGGACAGGGCCACGCGAACACCGGGGAGCTGTTTTTT.

V usage is TRBV3-1 and J usage is TRBJ2-3; TRBD1 might be the D (8 bases). The CDR3 sequence is 15 residues long. V was trimmed by 6 bases and J by 4 bases, leaving 17 bases between them. Germline-derived CDR1 and CDR2 are LGHDT and YNNKEL (reference sequence). The CDR3 loop reads CASSFGQGGSDTQYF. The CDR3 coding sequence is TGTGCCAGCAGTTTCGGACAGGGAGGGTCAGATACGCAGTATTTT.

This sequence joins TRBV20-1 and TRBJ2-5, with 10 bases that match TRBD2. The CDR3 runs 17 residues. V lost 0 bases to trimming and J lost 7 bases; unmatched junction nucleotides: 14. CDR1 and CDR2 (germline): DFQATT, SNEGSKA (reference sequence). DNA for the CDR3: TGCAGTGCTAGAGAGGAGCGGGAGGGATGGGAGATTGGGACCCAGTACTTC. It yields the protein CSAREEREGWEIGTQYF.

The J gene is TRBJ1-5, the V gene TRBV28; no clear D gene. This CDR3 has 13 amino acids. The V end was cut by 6 bases, the J end by 6 bases, with 12 bases between. Germline CDR1 reads MDHEN; CDR2 reads SYDVKM. The CDR3 sequence is CASRREFSQPQHF. CDR3 bases: TGTGCCAGCAGAAGGGAATTTAGTCAGCCCCAGCATTTT.

This clonotype was counted ten times or more. This chain connects TRBV29-1 to TRBJ1-4, with a tentative D call TRBD1 (6 bases). Germline CDR1 and CDR2: SQVTM and ANQGSEA. V was shortened by 5 bases and J by 7 bases, with 14 bases between the two germline ends. The CDR3 has 13 amino acids. The CDR3 protein is CSVSQGIGEKLFF. In DNA form, the CDR3 reads TGCAGCGTTAGTCAGGGGATCGGTGAAAAACTGTTTTTT.

This clonotype has a count of ten or more. The genes are TRBV29-1 and TRBJ2-7; the D is unclear. Looked up from germline, CDR1 is SQVTM and CDR2 is ANQGSEA. This CDR3 region has 13 residues. V gave up 7 bases and J gave up 2 bases, with 15 bases separating them. CDR3 protein: CSAFRERPYEQYF. DNA of the CDR3: TGCAGCGCCTTTCGCGAAAGGCCCTACGAGCAGTACTTC.

This clonotype was seen repeatedly, ten times or more. J is TRBJ1-2 and V is TRBV7-2, with D tentatively TRBD1 (6 bases). This CDR3 is 14 amino acids long. Trimming took off 0 bases at V and 4 bases at J, with 9 bases between the two ends. Germline V gives CDR1 SGHTA, CDR2 FQGNSA. CDR3 residues: CASSLAQGFYGYTF. CDR3 sequence (DNA): TGTGCCAGCAGCTTAGCGCAGGGGTTCTATGGCTACACCTTC.

The genes are TRBV20-1 and TRBJ1-6, with D possibly TRBD1 on 6 matching bases. CDR1 DFQATT and CDR2 SNEGSKA come from the germline V gene (reference sequence). V lost 3 bases to trimming and J lost 9 bases, with 15 bases between them. The CDR3 has 14 amino acids. CDR3 coding DNA: TGCAGTGCTAGTTCTCCCAGGGGAGGTTCACCCCTCCACTTT. It encodes CSASSPRGGSPLHF.

In its sample, this clonotype was seen a few times. This rearrangement joins TRBV11-2 to TRBJ2-3; TRBD2 matches 8 bases. The trim removed 5 bases at V and 7 bases at J, leaving 8 bases unmatched. Looked up from germline, CDR1 is SGHAT and CDR2 is FQNNGV. This CDR3 region has 14 residues. The CDR3 protein is CASSRRGGSHTQYF. DNA of the CDR3: TGTGCCAGCAGCCGCCGGGGGGGCTCTCATACGCAGTATTTT. Full variable domain (outside the CDR3, taken from reference TRBV11-2 and TRBJ2-3): EAGVAQSPRYKIIEKRQSVAFWCNPISGHATLYWYQQILGQGPKLLIQFQNNGVVDDSQLPKDRFSAERLKGVDSTLKIQPAKLEDSAVYLCASSRRGGSHTQYFGPGTRLTVL.